This T cell receptor beta chain was identified during a study of control samples from healthy donors and cancer patients. CDR3 length: 15 residues. Trimming cost V 7 bases and J 3 bases, with 15 bases left between them. CDR1 is MNHNY and CDR2 is SVGAGI in the germline V gene (reference sequence). Data came from immunoSEQ multiplex PCR; TCRdb stores just in-frame clones and leaves some out. This table has some 120,000 clones, around 87% appearing once. The specimen was blood. The source is a man aged 35-49 years in good health. J is TRBJ2-2 and V is TRBV6-6; possibly TRBD1 for D (5 bases). The CDR3 reads CASTLLTGDTGELFF. The CDR3 coding sequence is TGTGCCAGCACCCTTCTTACAGGTGACACCGGGGAGCTGTTTTTT.